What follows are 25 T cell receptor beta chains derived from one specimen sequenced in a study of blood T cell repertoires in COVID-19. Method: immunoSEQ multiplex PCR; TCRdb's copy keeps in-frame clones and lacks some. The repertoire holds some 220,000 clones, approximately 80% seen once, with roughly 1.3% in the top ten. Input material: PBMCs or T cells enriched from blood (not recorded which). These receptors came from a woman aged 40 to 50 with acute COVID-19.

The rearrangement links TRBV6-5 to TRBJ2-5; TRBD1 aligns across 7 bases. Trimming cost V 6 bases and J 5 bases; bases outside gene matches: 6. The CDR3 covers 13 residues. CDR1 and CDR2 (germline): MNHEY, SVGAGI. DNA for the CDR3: TGTGCCAGCAGCCAGGACAGGTGGGAGACCCAGTACTTC. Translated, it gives CASSQDRWETQYF.

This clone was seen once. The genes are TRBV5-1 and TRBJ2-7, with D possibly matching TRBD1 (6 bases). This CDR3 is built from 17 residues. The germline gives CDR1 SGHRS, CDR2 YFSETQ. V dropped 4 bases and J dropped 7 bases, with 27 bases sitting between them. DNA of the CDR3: TGCGCCAGCAGCGCCGAAACAGGGCCCCCCTTTGAAGGAGAGCAGTACTTC. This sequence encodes CASSAETGPPFEGEQYF.

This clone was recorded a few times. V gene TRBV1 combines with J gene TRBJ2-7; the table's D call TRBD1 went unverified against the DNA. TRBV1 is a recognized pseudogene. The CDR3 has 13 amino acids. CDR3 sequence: CTSSRRTPYEQYF. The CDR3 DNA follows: TGCACCAGCAGCCGCCGGACACCCTACGAGCAGTACTTC.

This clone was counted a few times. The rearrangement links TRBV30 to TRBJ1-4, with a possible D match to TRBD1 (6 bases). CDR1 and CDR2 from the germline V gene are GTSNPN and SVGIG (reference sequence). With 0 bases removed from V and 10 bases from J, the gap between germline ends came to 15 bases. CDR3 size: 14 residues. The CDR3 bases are TGTGCCTGGAGTGTAGACAGGAGTGCGATAAAACTGTTTTTT. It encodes CAWSVDRSAIKLFF.

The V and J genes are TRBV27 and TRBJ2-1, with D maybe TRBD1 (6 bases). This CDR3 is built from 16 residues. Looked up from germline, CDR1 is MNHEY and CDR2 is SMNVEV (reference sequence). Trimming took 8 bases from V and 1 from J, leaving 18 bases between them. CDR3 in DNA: TGTGCCAGCTCAAAAGGGGGTTACTTTTCCTACAATGAGCAGTTCTTC. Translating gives CASSKGGYFSYNEQFF.

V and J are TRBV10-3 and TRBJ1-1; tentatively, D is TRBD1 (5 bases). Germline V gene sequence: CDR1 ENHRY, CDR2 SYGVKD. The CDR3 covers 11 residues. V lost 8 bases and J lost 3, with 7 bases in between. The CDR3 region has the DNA TGTGCCATCCGCAGGGACACTGAAGCTTTCTTT. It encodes CAIRRDTEAFF.

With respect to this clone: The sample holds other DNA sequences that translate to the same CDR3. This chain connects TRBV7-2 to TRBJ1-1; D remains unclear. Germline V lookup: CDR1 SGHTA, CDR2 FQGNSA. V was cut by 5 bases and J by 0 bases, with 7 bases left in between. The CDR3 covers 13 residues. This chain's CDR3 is CASSPSMNTEAFF. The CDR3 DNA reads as TGTGCCAGCAGCCCCTCTATGAACACTGAAGCTTTCTTT.

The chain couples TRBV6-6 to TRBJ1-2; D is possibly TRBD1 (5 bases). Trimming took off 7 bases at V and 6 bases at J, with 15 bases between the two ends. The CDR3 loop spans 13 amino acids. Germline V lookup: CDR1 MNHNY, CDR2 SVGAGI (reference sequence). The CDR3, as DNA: TGTGCCAGCATGAGACAGTCTTTACATGGCTACACCTTC. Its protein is CASMRQSLHGYTF.

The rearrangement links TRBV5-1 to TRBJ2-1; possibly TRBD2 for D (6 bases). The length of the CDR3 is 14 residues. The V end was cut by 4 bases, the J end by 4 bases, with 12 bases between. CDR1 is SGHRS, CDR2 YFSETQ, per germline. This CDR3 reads CASSRGEQYNEQFF. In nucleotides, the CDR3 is TGCGCCAGCAGCCGCGGGGAACAATACAATGAGCAGTTCTTC.

In DNA form, the CDR3 reads TGTGCCAGCAGCTTAGAACAGGGCGGCTATGGCTACACCTTC. It specifies CASSLEQGGYGYTF. The chain uses TRBV11-1 and TRBJ1-2; possibly TRBD1 for D (6 bases). Trimming took off 1 base at V and 4 bases at J, with 10 bases between the two ends. Germline V gives CDR1 SGHAT, CDR2 FQDESV (reference sequence). There are 14 residues in the CDR3. The variable domain in full, with the rest retrieved from reference TRBV11-1 and TRBJ1-2, is EAEVAQSPRYKITEKSQAVAFWCDPISGHATLYWYRQILGQGPELLVQFQDESVVDDSQLPKDRFSAERLKGVDSTLKIQPAELGDSAMYLCASSLEQGGYGYTFGSGTRLTVV.

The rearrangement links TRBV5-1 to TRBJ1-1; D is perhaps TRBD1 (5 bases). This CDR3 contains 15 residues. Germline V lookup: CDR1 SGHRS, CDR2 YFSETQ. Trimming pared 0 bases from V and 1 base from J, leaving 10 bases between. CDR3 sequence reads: CASSLAPDRNTEAFF. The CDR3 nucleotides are TGCGCCAGCAGCTTGGCGCCCGACAGGAACACTGAAGCTTTCTTT.

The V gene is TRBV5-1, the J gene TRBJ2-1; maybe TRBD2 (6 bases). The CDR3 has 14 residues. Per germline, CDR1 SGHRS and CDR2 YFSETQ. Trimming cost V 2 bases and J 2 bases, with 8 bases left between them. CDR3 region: CASSFPSAYNEQFF. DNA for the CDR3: TGCGCCAGCAGCTTCCCTAGCGCCTACAATGAGCAGTTCTTC.

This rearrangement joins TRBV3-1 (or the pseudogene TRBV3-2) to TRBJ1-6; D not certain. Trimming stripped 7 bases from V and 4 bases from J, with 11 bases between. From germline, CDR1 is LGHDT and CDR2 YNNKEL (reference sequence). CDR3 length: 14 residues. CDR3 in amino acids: CASTLTGYNSPLHF. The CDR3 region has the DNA TGTGCCAGCACCCTAACGGGATATAATTCACCCCTCCACTTT.

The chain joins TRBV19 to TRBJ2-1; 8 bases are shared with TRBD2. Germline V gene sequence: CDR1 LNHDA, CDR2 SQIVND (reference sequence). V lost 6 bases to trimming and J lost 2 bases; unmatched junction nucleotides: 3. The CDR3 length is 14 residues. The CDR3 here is CASRLAGPYNEQFF. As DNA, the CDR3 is TGTGCCAGTAGGCTAGCGGGCCCCTACAATGAGCAGTTCTTC. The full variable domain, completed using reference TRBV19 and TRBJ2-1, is DGGITQSPKYLFRKEGQNVTLSCEQNLNHDAMYWYRQDPGQGLRLIYYSQIVNDFQKGDIAEGYSVSREKKESFPLTVTSAQKNPTAFYLCASRLAGPYNEQFFGPGTRLTVL.

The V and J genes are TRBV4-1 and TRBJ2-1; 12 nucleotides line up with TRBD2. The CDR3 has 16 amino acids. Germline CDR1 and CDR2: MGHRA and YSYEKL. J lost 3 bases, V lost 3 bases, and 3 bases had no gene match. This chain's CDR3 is CASSHLTSGSYNEQFF. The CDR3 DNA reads TGCGCCAGCAGCCACCTGACTAGCGGGAGCTACAATGAGCAGTTCTTC.

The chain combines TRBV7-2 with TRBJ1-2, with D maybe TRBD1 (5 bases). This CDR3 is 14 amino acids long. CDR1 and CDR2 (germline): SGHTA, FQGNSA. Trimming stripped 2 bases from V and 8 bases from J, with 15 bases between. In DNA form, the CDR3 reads TGTGCCAGCAGCTTAAACCCGACAGACATGGGCTACACCTTC. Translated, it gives CASSLNPTDMGYTF.

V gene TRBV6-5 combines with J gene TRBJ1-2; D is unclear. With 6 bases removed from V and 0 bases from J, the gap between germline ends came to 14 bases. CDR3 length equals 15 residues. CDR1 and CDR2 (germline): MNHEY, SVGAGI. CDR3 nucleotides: TGTGCCAGCAGATCTCAGCGGTGGGCTAACTATGGCTACACCTTC. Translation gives CASRSQRWANYGYTF.

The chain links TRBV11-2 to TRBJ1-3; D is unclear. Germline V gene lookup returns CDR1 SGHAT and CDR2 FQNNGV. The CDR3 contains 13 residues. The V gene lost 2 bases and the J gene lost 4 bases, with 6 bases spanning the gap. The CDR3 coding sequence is TGTGCCAGCAGCTTAAATCGGGGAAACACCATATATTTT. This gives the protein CASSLNRGNTIYF.

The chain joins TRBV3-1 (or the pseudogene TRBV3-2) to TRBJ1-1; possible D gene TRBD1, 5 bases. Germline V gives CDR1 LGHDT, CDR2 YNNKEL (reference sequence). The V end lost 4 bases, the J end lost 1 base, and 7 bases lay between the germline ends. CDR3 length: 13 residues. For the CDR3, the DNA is TGTGCCAGCAGCCCCCAGGGGAACACTGAAGCTTTCTTT. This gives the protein CASSPQGNTEAFF.

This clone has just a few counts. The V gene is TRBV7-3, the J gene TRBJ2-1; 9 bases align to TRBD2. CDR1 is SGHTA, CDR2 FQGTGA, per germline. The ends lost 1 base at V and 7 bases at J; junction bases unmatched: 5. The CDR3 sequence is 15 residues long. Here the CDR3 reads CASSLMSGRSNEQFF. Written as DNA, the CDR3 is TGTGCCAGCAGCTTAATGAGCGGGAGGTCGAATGAGCAGTTCTTC.

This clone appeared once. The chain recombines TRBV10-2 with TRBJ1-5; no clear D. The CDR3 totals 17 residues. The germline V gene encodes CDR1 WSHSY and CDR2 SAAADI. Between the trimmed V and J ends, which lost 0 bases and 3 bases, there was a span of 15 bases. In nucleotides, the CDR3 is TGCGCCAGCAGTGAGTCGGGCGGGTTTTACGACAATCAGCCCCAGCATTTT. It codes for CASSESGGFYDNQPQHF.

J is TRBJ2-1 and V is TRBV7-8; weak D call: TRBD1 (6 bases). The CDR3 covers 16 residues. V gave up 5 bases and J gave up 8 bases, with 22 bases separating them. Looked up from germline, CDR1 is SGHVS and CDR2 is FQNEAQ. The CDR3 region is CASSTPSWGRNYEQFF. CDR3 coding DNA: TGTGCCAGCAGCACCCCATCGTGGGGGCGAAACTATGAGCAGTTCTTC.

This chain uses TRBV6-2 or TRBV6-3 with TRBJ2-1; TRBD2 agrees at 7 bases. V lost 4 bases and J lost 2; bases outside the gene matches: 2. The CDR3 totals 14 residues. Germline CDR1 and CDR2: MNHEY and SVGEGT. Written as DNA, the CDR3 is TGTGCCAGCAGTTCCGGGACTACCTACAATGAGCAGTTCTTC. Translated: CASSSGTTYNEQFF.

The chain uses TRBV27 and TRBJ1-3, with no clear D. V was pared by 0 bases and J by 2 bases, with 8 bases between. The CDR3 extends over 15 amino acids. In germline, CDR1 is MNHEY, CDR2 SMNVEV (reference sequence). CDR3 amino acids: CASSLSSGAGNTIYF. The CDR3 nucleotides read TGTGCCAGCAGTTTATCGTCCGGGGCTGGAAACACCATATATTTT.

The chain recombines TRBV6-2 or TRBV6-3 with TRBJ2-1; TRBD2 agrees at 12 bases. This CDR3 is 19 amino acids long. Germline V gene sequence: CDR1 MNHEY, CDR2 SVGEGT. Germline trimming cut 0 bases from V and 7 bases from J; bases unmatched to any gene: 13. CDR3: CASSYSFDLAGGPRNEQFF. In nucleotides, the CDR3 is TGTGCCAGCAGTTACTCTTTCGATCTAGCGGGAGGGCCAAGGAATGAGCAGTTCTTC.